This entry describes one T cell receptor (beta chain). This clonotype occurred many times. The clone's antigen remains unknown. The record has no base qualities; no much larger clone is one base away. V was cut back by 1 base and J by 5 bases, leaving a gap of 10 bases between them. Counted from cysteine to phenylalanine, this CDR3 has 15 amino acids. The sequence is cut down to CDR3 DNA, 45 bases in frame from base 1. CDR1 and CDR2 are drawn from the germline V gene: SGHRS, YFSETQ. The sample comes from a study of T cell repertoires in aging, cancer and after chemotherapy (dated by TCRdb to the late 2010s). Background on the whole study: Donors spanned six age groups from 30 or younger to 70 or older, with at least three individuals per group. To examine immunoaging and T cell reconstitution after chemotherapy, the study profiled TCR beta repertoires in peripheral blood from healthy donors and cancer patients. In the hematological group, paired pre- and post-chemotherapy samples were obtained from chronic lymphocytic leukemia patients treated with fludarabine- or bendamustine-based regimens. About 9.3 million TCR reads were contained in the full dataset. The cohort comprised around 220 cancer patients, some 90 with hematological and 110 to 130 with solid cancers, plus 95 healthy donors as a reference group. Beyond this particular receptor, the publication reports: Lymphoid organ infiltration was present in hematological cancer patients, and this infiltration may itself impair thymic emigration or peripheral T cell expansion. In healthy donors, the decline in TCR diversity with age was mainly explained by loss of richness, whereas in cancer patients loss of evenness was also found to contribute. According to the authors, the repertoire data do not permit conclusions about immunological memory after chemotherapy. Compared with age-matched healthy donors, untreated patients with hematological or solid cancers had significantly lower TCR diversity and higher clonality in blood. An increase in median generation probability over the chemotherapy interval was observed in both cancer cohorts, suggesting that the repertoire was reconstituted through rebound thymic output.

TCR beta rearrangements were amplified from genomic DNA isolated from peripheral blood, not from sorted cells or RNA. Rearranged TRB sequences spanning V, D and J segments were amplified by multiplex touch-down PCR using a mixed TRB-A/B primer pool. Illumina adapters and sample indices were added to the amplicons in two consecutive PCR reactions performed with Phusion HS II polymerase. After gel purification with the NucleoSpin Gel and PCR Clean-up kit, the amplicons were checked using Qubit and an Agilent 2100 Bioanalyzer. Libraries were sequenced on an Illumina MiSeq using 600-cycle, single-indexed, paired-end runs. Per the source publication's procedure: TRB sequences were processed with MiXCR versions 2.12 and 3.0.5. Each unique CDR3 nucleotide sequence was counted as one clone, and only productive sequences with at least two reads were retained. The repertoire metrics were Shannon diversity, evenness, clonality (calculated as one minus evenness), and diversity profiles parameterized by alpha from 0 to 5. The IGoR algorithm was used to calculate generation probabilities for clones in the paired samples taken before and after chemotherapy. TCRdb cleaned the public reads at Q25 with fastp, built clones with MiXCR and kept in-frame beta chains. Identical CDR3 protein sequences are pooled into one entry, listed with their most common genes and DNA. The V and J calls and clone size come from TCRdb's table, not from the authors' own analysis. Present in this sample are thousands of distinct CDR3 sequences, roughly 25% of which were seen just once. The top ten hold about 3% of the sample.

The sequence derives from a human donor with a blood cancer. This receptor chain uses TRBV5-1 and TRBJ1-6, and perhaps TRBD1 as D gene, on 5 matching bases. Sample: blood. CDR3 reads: CASSLRQGDNSPLHF. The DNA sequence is TGCGCCAGCAGCTTGCGCCAGGGCGATAATTCACCCCTCCACTTT.